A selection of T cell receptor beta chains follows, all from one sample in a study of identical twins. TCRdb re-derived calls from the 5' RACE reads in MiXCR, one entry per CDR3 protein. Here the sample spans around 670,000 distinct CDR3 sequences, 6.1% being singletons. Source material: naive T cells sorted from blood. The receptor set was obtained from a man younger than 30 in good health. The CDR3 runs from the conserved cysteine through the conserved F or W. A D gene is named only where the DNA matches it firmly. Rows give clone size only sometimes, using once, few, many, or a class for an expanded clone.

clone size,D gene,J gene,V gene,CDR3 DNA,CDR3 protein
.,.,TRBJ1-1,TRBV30,TGTGCCTGGGGGACATCTAACACTGAAGCTTTCTTT,CAWGTSNTEAFF
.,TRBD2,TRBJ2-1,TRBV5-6,TGTGCCAGCAGCTTGGCCAGAAGGCGGGAGTTGGTGTTCTTC,CASSLARRRELVFF
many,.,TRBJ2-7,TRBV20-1,TGCAGTGCTGCGGGGTGGGTAGGGTCCGATAGCTCCTACGAGCAGTACTTC,CSAAGWVGSDSSYEQYF
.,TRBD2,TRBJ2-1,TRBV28,TGTGCCAGCAGTTTCCGCCTAACTAGCGGGAGAGGTGAGCAGTTCTTC,CASSFRLTSGRGEQFF
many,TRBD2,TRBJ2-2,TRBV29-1,TGCAGCGTTGTCGGGGCGGGAGTTACCGGGGAGCTGTTTTTT,CSVVGAGVTGELFF
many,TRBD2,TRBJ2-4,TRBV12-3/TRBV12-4,TGTGCCAGCAGTTTAAGGGGACTAGGTTCCAGCATTCAGTACTTC,CASSLRGLGSSIQYF
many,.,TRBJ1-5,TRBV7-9,TGTGCCAGCAGCGTACAGGATCAGCCCCAGCATTTT,CASSVQDQPQHF
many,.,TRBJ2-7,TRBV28,TGTGCCAGCAGGGTACAGGGCGCCGGCTACGAGCAGTACTTC,CASRVQGAGYEQYF
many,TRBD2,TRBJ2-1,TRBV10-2,TGCGCCAGCAGTGAGTCGACTAGCTGGAGCAATGAGCAGTTCTTC,CASSESTSWSNEQFF
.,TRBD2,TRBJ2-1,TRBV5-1,TGCGCCAGCGTAAGCGGGGCCAACAATGAGCAGTTCTTC,CASVSGANNEQFF
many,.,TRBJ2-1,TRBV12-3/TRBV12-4,TGTGCCAGCAGTTTAGCGCCCCCTGAGCAGTTCTTC,CASSLAPPEQFF
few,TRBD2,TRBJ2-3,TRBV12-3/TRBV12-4,TGTGCCAGCAGTTTAAGTATGGGGGGGTTGCAAGATACGCAGTATTTT,CASSLSMGGLQDTQYF
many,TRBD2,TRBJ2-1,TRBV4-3,TGCGCCAGCAGCAAAGGACTAGCGCGAAACAATGAGCAGTTCTTC,CASSKGLARNNEQFF
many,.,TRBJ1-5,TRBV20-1,TGCAGTGCTAGACAGGGTAGCTTTCAGCCCCAGCATTTT,CSARQGSFQPQHF
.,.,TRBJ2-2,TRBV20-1,TGCAGTGCTAGAGATTTACGGCAGGCGAACACCGGGGAGCTGTTTTTT,CSARDLRQANTGELFF
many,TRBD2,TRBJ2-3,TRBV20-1,TGCAGTGCGCCCAGCGGGAAGAGCACAGATACGCAGTATTTT,CSAPSGKSTDTQYF
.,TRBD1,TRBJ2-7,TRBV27,TGTGCCAGCAGTCCTCCGGGACAGGTATTCTCCTACGAGCAGTACTTC,CASSPPGQVFSYEQYF
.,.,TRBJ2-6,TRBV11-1,TGTGCCAGCAGCTTAAGGAGAGGGACCGAACATACTCTGTCGGCCAACGTCCTGACTTTC,CASSLRRGTEHTLSANVLTF
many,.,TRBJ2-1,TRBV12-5,TGTGCTAGTGGTTTGCCCGACTCGGGCAATGAGCAGTTCTTC,CASGLPDSGNEQFF
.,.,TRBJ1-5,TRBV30,TGTGCCTGGGACAGGAGCAATCAGCCCCAGCATTTT,CAWDRSNQPQHF
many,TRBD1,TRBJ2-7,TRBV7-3,TGTGCCAGCAGCTTAGATGCCGGGACAGGGAACGAGCAGTACTTC,CASSLDAGTGNEQYF
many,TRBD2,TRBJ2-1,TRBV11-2,TGTGCCAGCAGCTTAGCGGCTAGCGGTACCTACAATGAGCAGTTCTTC,CASSLAASGTYNEQFF
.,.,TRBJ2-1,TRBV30,TGTGCCTGGAGTGTAGCCGGGGGCAATGAGCAGTTCTTC,CAWSVAGGNEQFF
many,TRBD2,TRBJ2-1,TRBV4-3,TGCGCCAGCAGCCAAGCTGGCGGGAGTGTCCTCGAGCAGTTCTTC,CASSQAGGSVLEQFF
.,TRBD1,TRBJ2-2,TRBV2,TGTGCCAGCAGAAAGGGGACAGTAAGGACCGGGGAGCTGTTTTTT,CASRKGTVRTGELFF
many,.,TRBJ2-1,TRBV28,TGTGCCAGCAGTTTACTAACTATTTCCTCCTACAATGAGCAGTTCTTC,CASSLLTISSYNEQFF
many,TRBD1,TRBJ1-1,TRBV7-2,TGTGCCAGCAGCGCCATAAAACCGGGACAGGGGTGGACTGAAGCTTTCTTT,CASSAIKPGQGWTEAFF
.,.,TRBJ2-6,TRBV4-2,TGTGCCAGCAGGGTCGCAGGGGAATACTCTGGGGCCAACGTCCTGACTTTC,CASRVAGEYSGANVLTF
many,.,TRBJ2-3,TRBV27,TGTGCCAGCAGTCGACTAGCAGATACGCAGTATTTT,CASSRLADTQYF
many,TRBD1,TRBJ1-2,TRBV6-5,TGTGCCAGCAGATACACAGGGACAGGGGAGCGAGGCTACACCTTC,CASRYTGTGERGYTF
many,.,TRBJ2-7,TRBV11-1,TGTGCCAGCAGCTTAAGGCAGCTTCATGAGCAGTACTTC,CASSLRQLHEQYF
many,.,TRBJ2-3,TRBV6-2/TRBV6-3,TGTGCCAGCAGCCCCTCGGGAGAAAGCACAGATACGCAGTATTTT,CASSPSGESTDTQYF
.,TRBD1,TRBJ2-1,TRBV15,TGTGCCACCAGCAGAGATAGGACAGGGGGGGACAATGAGCAGTTCTTC,CATSRDRTGGDNEQFF
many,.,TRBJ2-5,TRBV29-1,TGCAGCGTCTCGACAGGTACCCAGTACTTC,CSVSTGTQYF
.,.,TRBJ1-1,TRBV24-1,TGTGCCACCAGTGATTTGGGGGCCTCTGAAGCTTTCTTT,CATSDLGASEAFF
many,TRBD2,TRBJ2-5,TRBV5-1,TGCGCCAGCAGCCAAAGCGGGAACGGAGAGACCCAGTACTTC,CASSQSGNGETQYF
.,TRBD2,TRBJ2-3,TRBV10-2,TGCGCCAGCAGTGGACTAGCGGGGATCACAGATACGCAGTATTTT,CASSGLAGITDTQYF
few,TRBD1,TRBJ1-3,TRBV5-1,TGCGCCAGCAGTCATGACAGGGCTGGAAACACCATATATTTT,CASSHDRAGNTIYF
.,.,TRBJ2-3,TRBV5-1,TGCGCCAGCAGCTTACTGGAGACGGGTGCAGATACGCAGTATTTT,CASSLLETGADTQYF
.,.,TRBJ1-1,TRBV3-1,TGTGCCAGCAGCCAAGTCCGGGACAAGAACACTGAAGCTTTCTTT,CASSQVRDKNTEAFF
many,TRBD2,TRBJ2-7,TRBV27,TGTGCCAGCAGTTGGCTAGCGGGAGAGGGCGAGCAGTACTTC,CASSWLAGEGEQYF
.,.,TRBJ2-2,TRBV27,TGTGCCAGCAGTTTATTCGGAGGTACCGGGGAGCTGTTTTTT,CASSLFGGTGELFF
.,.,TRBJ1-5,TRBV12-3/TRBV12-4,TGTGCCAGCAGTTTAAGGCGGGGTGATAGCAATCAGCCCCAGCATTTT,CASSLRRGDSNQPQHF
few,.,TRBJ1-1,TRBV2,TGTGCCAGCAGGACACCTGAACACTTAATCTTT,CASRTPEHLIF
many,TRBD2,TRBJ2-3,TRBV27,TGTGCCAGCAGTTTATCAGACGGGAGGGTGGATACGCAGTATTTT,CASSLSDGRVDTQYF
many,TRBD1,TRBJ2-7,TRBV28,TGTGCCAGCAGTTCGGGACAGGAGATCTACGAGCAGTACTTC,CASSSGQEIYEQYF
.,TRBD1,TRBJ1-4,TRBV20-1,TGCAGTGCTCCTAAGACAGGGGCGGAAAAACTGTTTTTT,CSAPKTGAEKLFF
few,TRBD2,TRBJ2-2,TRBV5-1,TGCGCCAGTCGACTATCGGCGGGGGCCGGGGAGCTGTTTTTT,CASRLSAGAGELFF
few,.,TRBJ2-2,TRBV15,TGTGCCACCAGTTTGGCTGTCGCCGGGGAGCTGTTTTTT,CATSLAVAGELFF
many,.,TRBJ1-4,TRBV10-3,TGTGCCATCAGTGCCTTACAAGAGGGAAAACTGTTTTTT,CAISALQEGKLFF
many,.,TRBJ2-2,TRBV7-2,TGTGCCAGCAGCTTTCAAACCGGGGAGCTGTTTTTT,CASSFQTGELFF
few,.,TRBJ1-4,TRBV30,TGTGCCTGGATTCAAAGGGGATTTAGTGAAAAACTGTTTTTT,CAWIQRGFSEKLFF
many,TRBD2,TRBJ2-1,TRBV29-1,TGCAGCGTCACGACTAGCGGGAGTATAGGTGAGCAGTTCTTC,CSVTTSGSIGEQFF
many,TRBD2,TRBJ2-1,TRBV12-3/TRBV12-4,TGTGCCAGCCGATCCGCGGGAGGAAACTACAATGAGCAGTTCTTC,CASRSAGGNYNEQFF
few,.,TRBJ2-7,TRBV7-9,TGTGCCAGCAGCTTAGCCGACAGTCTTAGCGAGCAGTACTTC,CASSLADSLSEQYF
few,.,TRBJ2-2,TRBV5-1,TGCGCCAGCAGCTTGGATGGGGGATTGGCCGGGGAGCTGTTTTTT,CASSLDGGLAGELFF
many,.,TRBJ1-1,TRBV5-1,TGTGCCAGCACGGGGAACACTGAAGCTTTCTTT,CASTGNTEAFF
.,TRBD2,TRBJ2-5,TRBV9,TGTGCCAGCAGCGTAAGTCCTAGCGGGAGAGGGTCGGAGACCCAGTACTTC,CASSVSPSGRGSETQYF
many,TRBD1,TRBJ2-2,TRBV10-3,TGTGCCATCACCTATGACAGGGGGGCCGGGGAGCTGTTTTTT,CAITYDRGAGELFF
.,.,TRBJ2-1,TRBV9,TGTGCCAGCAGCGTCTCAGGGGTCGGTTACAATGAGCAGTTCTTC,CASSVSGVGYNEQFF